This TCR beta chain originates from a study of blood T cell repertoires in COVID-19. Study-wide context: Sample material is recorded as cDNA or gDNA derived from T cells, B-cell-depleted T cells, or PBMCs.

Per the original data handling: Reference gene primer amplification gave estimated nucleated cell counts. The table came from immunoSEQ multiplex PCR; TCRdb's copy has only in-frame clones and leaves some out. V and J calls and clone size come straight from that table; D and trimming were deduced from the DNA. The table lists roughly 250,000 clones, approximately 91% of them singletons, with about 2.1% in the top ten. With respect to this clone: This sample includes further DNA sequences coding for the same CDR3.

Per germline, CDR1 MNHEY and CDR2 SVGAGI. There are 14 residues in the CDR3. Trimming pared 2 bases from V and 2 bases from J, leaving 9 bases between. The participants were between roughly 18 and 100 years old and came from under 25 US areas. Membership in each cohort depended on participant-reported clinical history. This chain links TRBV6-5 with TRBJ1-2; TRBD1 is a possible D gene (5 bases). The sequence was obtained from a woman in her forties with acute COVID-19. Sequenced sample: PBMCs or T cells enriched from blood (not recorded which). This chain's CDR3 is CASSYRGGNYGYTF. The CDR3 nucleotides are TGTGCCAGCAGTTACCGGGGGGGGAACTATGGCTACACCTTC.